Following are 10 T cell receptor beta chains from one sample sequenced in a study of T-cell reconstitution after alpha-beta-depleted transplantation in children. It was with unique molecular identifiers that the TCRbeta library was prepared. TCRdb ran MiXCR on the PCR reads and lists one entry per CDR3 protein. This table has 120,000 or so distinct CDR3 sequences, 9% to 12% appearing once. The sample was PBMCs from the stem cell graft donor, taken from the stem cell graft. These receptor sequences come from a human donor who donated a stem cell graft to a child with acute lymphoblastic leukemia.

This clonotype appeared many times. This rearrangement joins TRBV20-1 to TRBJ2-3, with TRBD1 matching 9 bases. The CDR3 spans 15 residues. With V trimmed by 1 base and J by 4 bases, 6 bases remained unmatched. Germline V gives CDR1 DFQATT, CDR2 SNEGSKA (reference sequence). The CDR3 loop is CSARAGQGRADTQYF. DNA of the CDR3: TGCAGTGCTAGAGCCGGACAGGGGAGGGCAGATACGCAGTATTTT.

The sample holds many counts of this clonotype. The CDR3 protein is CASSSTGTGNTEAFF. The CDR3, as DNA: TGTGCCAGCAGCTCAACAGGGACGGGGAACACTGAAGCTTTCTTT. The chain combines TRBV7-9 with TRBJ1-1; maybe TRBD1 (6 bases). The CDR3 has 15 amino acids. Germline-derived CDR1 and CDR2 are SEHNR and FQNEAQ (reference sequence). Trimming removed 4 bases from V and 1 base from J, with 13 bases in between.

This clonotype was recorded at least ten times. The chain is built from TRBV5-5 and TRBJ2-2; 7 bases match TRBD1. The CDR3 has 14 residues. V shed 3 bases, J shed 6 bases, and the junction held 5 bases outside the gene matches. Germline CDR1 and CDR2: SGHKS and YYEKEE (reference sequence). The CDR3 reads CASSSLTGSGELFF. DNA for the CDR3: TGTGCCAGCAGCTCCCTGACAGGGTCCGGGGAGCTGTTTTTT.

This clonotype was picked up a small number of times. The rearrangement links TRBV6-1 to TRBJ2-1; the match to TRBD1 covers 7 bases. CDR1 and CDR2 from the germline V gene are MNHNS and SASEGT. With V trimmed by 6 bases and J by 5 bases, 13 bases remained unmatched. CDR3 length: 16 residues. The CDR3 coding sequence is TGTGCCAGCAGGCGTTGGGTAGGGACAGAGGACAATGAGCAGTTCTTC. Its protein is CASRRWVGTEDNEQFF.

This clonotype was counted at least ten times. The J gene is TRBJ2-1, the V gene TRBV29-1, with D possibly being TRBD1 (5 bases). This CDR3 contains 17 residues. V was pared by 7 bases and J by 5 bases, with 27 bases between. CDR1 is SQVTM and CDR2 is ANQGSEA in the germline V gene. The CDR3 DNA reads TGCAGCGCCACGGTCTTCAGGGTACCCCGGGCGGACAATGAGCAGTTCTTC. Translation gives CSATVFRVPRADNEQFF.

This clonotype was detected ten times or more. The CDR3: CASRFGQATRGGPNYEQYF. The CDR3 DNA is TGCGCCAGCAGATTCGGCCAGGCTACGAGGGGGGGCCCCAACTACGAGCAGTACTTC. The gene calls are TRBV5-1 and TRBJ2-7, with TRBD2 as a possible D gene (7 bases). Germline-derived CDR1 and CDR2 are SGHRS and YFSETQ. V lost 5 bases and J 3 bases, leaving 30 bases between the germline ends. The CDR3 covers 19 residues.

This clonotype occurred many times. V gene TRBV5-4 combines with J gene TRBJ1-2; perhaps TRBD1 as D (5 bases). V was shortened by 2 bases and J by 7 bases, with 15 bases between the two germline ends. Per germline, CDR1 SGHNT and CDR2 YYREEE (reference sequence). The CDR3 extends over 14 amino acids. CDR3 loop: CASSLTGEGSGYTF. The CDR3 bases are TGTGCCAGCAGCTTAACGGGGGAAGGGTCTGGCTACACCTTC.

This clonotype has at least ten counts. CDR3 in amino acids: CASSSTGGLAGPSGANVLTF. The CDR3 coding sequence is TGCGCCAGCAGCTCTACAGGGGGGCTAGCGGGCCCCTCTGGGGCCAACGTCCTGACTTTC. The chain joins TRBV5-1 to TRBJ2-6, with D possibly being TRBD1 or TRBD2 (8 bases each). V was clipped by 3 bases and J by 0 bases, with 22 bases between them. In germline, CDR1 is SGHRS, CDR2 YFSETQ. The CDR3 is made up of 20 amino acids.

This clonotype showed up many times. This chain joins TRBV6-5 and TRBJ2-7; 8 bases map to TRBD2. The CDR3 is made up of 16 amino acids. The V gene's germline CDR1 is MNHEY and CDR2 SVGAGI. V shed 0 bases and J 2 bases; nucleotides not matched to a gene: 6. The CDR3 reads CASSYSKAGAPYEQYF. CDR3 sequence (DNA): TGTGCCAGCAGTTACTCGAAAGCGGGGGCCCCCTACGAGCAGTACTTC.

This clonotype was recorded at least ten times. J is TRBJ1-1 and V is TRBV19, with TRBD1 as a possible D gene (6 bases). Germline V gene data show CDR1 as LNHDA and CDR2 as SQIVND (reference sequence). Deletions cut 7 bases from V and 2 bases from J, with 14 bases between. The CDR3 runs to 14 residues. CDR3 sequence (DNA): TGTGCCAGTATTCGGGGGCGCGGAAACACTGAAGCTTTCTTT. Translating it yields CASIRGRGNTEAFF.